The rows below give T cell receptor beta chains drawn from one sample of a study of cytomegalovirus exposure and HLA in healthy donors. Data came from immunoSEQ multiplex PCR; TCRdb stores just in-frame clones and leaves some out. The sample holds 180,000 or so clones; around two thirds are singletons and the top ten take roughly 2.9%. Material: PBMCs. These receptors were obtained from a man aged 35 to 55 in good health and CMV-seronegative. CDR3s include the opening cysteine and the closing phenylalanine or tryptophan. D genes are given only for firm matches. Size values are once, few and many counts, or a class for expanded clones, and some rows have none.

DNA: TGTGCCAGCAGTTCCTCGGGACAAGCGAACACTGAAGCTTTCTTT
CDR3: CASSSSGQANTEAFF
size: -
D: -
J: TRBJ1-1
V: TRBV28

DNA: TGTGCCAGCAGCTTGATTTCAGGGGGCCAAGAGACCCAGTACTTC
CDR3: CASSLISGGQETQYF
size: once
D: TRBD1
J: TRBJ2-5
V: TRBV5-4

DNA: TGTGCCAGCAGCTTATTTAGCGTCGAGCAGTTCTTC
CDR3: CASSLFSVEQFF
size: -
D: -
J: TRBJ2-1
V: TRBV7-6

DNA: TGCGCCAGCAGCTCAGGCGTCGGACAGGGAGAGACCCAGTACTTC
CDR3: CASSSGVGQGETQYF
size: -
D: TRBD1
J: TRBJ2-5
V: TRBV5-1

DNA: TGTGCCAGCAGTGAAGCAACCGCACTAGGATCGGATACGCAGTATTTT
CDR3: CASSEATALGSDTQYF
size: -
D: -
J: TRBJ2-3
V: TRBV6-1

DNA: TGTGCCAGCCAACAGGGGAAGCATGGCTACACCTTC
CDR3: CASQQGKHGYTF
size: few
D: TRBD1
J: TRBJ1-2
V: TRBV19

DNA: TGTGCCAGCAGCCAATGGGTTCAAGGGGAAGTTAACACCGGGGAGCTGTTTTTT
CDR3: CASSQWVQGEVNTGELFF
size: -
D: -
J: TRBJ2-2
V: TRBV4-2

DNA: TGTGCCAGCAGCCGGACTAGCGGGAGGGGCAACAATGAGCAGTTCTTC
CDR3: CASSRTSGRGNNEQFF
size: few
D: TRBD2
J: TRBJ2-1
V: TRBV5-6

DNA: TGCGCCAGCAGCCAATCGGGAGGGCCCTACGAGCAGTACTTC
CDR3: CASSQSGGPYEQYF
size: -
D: TRBD2
J: TRBJ2-7
V: TRBV4-1

DNA: TGTGCCAGCAGCTTAGGGGCGACAGGCGTTTTAGGCGAGCAGTACTTC
CDR3: CASSLGATGVLGEQYF
size: -
D: -
J: TRBJ2-7
V: TRBV11-3

DNA: TGTGCCAGCAGCGTCAACAGGGGAGTAGGACACAATGAGCAGTTCTTC
CDR3: CASSVNRGVGHNEQFF
size: -
D: -
J: TRBJ2-1
V: TRBV21-1

DNA: TGTGCCAGCAGCCAAGATCTGGGACAGTCGAGCTCCTACGAGCAGTACTTC
CDR3: CASSQDLGQSSSYEQYF
size: -
D: TRBD1
J: TRBJ2-7
V: TRBV14

DNA: TGTGCCAGCATATGGGAGGGGCTGGGTGGGACTCAGTACTTC
CDR3: CASIWEGLGGTQYF
size: -
D: TRBD2
J: TRBJ2-5
V: TRBV6-5

DNA: TGTGCCAGCAGTTCATCCAGGCCCGGGGGCACTGAAGCTTTCTTT
CDR3: CASSSSRPGGTEAFF
size: once
D: -
J: TRBJ1-1
V: TRBV28